This is a list of T cell receptor beta chains from one sample in a study of shared clonotypes between healthy human individuals. TCRdb's table, derived via immunoSEQ multiplex PCR, lists solely in-frame clones and lacks some. The data show 1,500,000 or so clones, 97% to 99% seen once. Sequencing was carried out using naive CD4+ T cells sorted from blood. These receptors all stem from a man aged 25 to 45 in good health. CDR3s include the opening cysteine and the closing phenylalanine or tryptophan. D genes are given only for firm matches. Clone size is not always given. Where it is, it says once, few, many or a class for expanded clones.

CDR3	size	V	J	D
CASRKSPHGGQPQHF	-	TRBV19	TRBJ1-5	-
CASSPGQGVSNYGYTF	-	TRBV6-4	TRBJ1-2	-
CASRARGQGVGGYTF	-	TRBV9	TRBJ1-2	TRBD1
CASKGTESNYGYTF	-	TRBV19	TRBJ1-2	TRBD1
CASSLAPRISGNTIYF	-	TRBV7-9	TRBJ1-3	-
CASSGPPGRIGFYEQYF	-	TRBV25-1	TRBJ2-7	-
CASSLELAGPEEQYF	-	TRBV28	TRBJ2-7	TRBD2
CASSFSGRDTEAFF	-	TRBV7-9	TRBJ1-1	-
CASSLVAAGVAGANVLTF	-	TRBV11-2	TRBJ2-6	-
CASSGDFYNEQFF	-	TRBV5-4	TRBJ2-1	-
CAPGTLYNEQFF	-	TRBV7-9	TRBJ2-1	-
CASSMDRAGEAFF	-	TRBV19	TRBJ1-1	TRBD1
CASSGPRGAGNSEQYF	-	TRBV9	TRBJ2-7	-
CASSDGFRGQETQYF	-	TRBV11-3	TRBJ2-5	-
CAWNSGHYNEQFF	-	TRBV30	TRBJ2-1	-
CASSLGGASGAGNEQFF	once	TRBV7-8	TRBJ2-1	TRBD2
CASSPSREQYF	-	TRBV11-2	TRBJ2-7	-
CASSLSGRAHEQYF	-	TRBV28	TRBJ2-7	TRBD2
CAIKNLAGGAHEQYF	-	TRBV10-3	TRBJ2-7	TRBD2
CASSPETGQGNQPQHF	-	TRBV28	TRBJ1-5	TRBD1
CASSKLAGGADTQYF	-	TRBV6-1	TRBJ2-3	TRBD2
CASSHGLAGGEETQYF	-	TRBV5-1	TRBJ2-5	TRBD2
CASSPLWDGSTDTQYF	-	TRBV7-8	TRBJ2-3	-
CASSRMEGNYGYTF	-	TRBV4-1	TRBJ1-2	-
CASSVGIAGNTIYF	-	TRBV9	TRBJ1-3	-
CASRGLAGDRNEQFF	once	TRBV19	TRBJ2-1	TRBD2
CASSPGFRGYEQYF	-	TRBV11-2	TRBJ2-7	-
CASSPLASGTYEQYF	-	TRBV7-9	TRBJ2-7	TRBD2
CASSYRGTFGIRYEQYF	-	TRBV27	TRBJ2-7	-
CASSIGGSYEQYF	once	TRBV19	TRBJ2-7	-
CASSPRRTGASYEQYF	-	TRBV27	TRBJ2-7	TRBD1
CASSLTGTWDTQYF	-	TRBV13	TRBJ2-3	TRBD1
CASSKKTGPGELFF	-	TRBV6-1	TRBJ2-2	TRBD1
CASSSQGGSYEQYF	-	TRBV18	TRBJ2-7	-
CATKGTDGNEQYF	once	TRBV10-3	TRBJ2-7	TRBD1
CASSPFYKREDPEQYF	-	TRBV7-8	TRBJ2-7	TRBD2
CASSLGGTNTYEQYF	-	TRBV5-6	TRBJ2-7	-
CASSEARRGAEQYF	-	TRBV6-1	TRBJ2-7	-
CASRRLRNTGELFF	-	TRBV19	TRBJ2-2	-
CASSLHSALNTEAFF	once	TRBV19	TRBJ1-1	-
CASSVGVEVHYEQYF	-	TRBV9	TRBJ2-7	-
CASSLAGVNEKLFF	-	TRBV5-4	TRBJ1-4	-
CASSYSREGTYNEQFF	once	TRBV6-6	TRBJ2-1	TRBD2
CASSGLAGVHNEQFF	-	TRBV6-1	TRBJ2-1	TRBD2